The clone carrying this T cell receptor beta chain was counted a single time. This CDR3 region has 15 residues. With 5 bases clipped from V and 1 base from J, the junction kept 5 bases outside the gene matches. CDR1 and CDR2 from the germline V gene are SGHTA and FQGNSA. The data belong to a study of cytomegalovirus exposure and HLA in healthy donors. Researchers ran the PCR with 60 Vbeta and 13 Jbeta primers. Measured with immunoSEQ multiplex PCR; TCRdb has only the in-frame clones, and not every one. The sample has more than 130,000 clones; 73% are singletons. The chain recombines TRBV7-2 with TRBJ2-3; 8 nucleotides line up with TRBD2. The sample consisted of PBMCs. The source of this sequence is a human donor in good health. CDR3 region: CASSPTGGGTDTQYF. DNA for the CDR3: TGTGCCAGCAGCCCCACGGGAGGGGGCACAGATACGCAGTATTTT.